This T cell receptor (beta chain) emerged from a study of cytomegalovirus exposure and HLA in healthy donors. PCR involved 60 Vbeta and 13 Jbeta primers. Clones were sequenced by immunoSEQ multiplex PCR, and TCRdb holds only the in-frame ones, with some missing. The top ten clones hold approximately 2.1% of a sample with about 170,000 clones, 80% to 85% of them seen once. General study points: In vitro confirmation showed a few CMV-associated chains to be CMV antigen specific. Immune exposure was documented only through CMV serostatus.

Comments on this clone: Its target is unknown.

V lost 2 bases, J lost 0 bases, and 0 bases stayed unmatched. There are 14 residues in the CDR3. Germline lookup yields CDR1 MNHEY and CDR2 SVGAGI. V is TRBV6-5 and J is TRBJ2-7; TRBD2 matches at 8 bases. This receptor was obtained from a male donor in good health and CMV-seronegative. The specimen sequenced was PBMCs. In nucleotides, the CDR3 is TGTGCCAGCAGTTACCGGGGGGGCTCCTACGAGCAGTACTTC. Translation: CASSYRGGSYEQYF.